This is a list of T cell receptor beta chains from one sample in a study of blood T cell repertoires in COVID-19. TCRdb's copy holds only in-frame clones and misses some; the assay was immunoSEQ multiplex PCR. The table includes 50,000 to 75,000 clones, around four fifths detected once. Sample: peripheral blood. These receptors were collected from a man aged 55 to 70 with COVID-19, enrolled during active disease. CDR3s leave out the opening cysteine and the closing phenylalanine or tryptophan.

j_call cdr3_length v_call cdr3_aa
TRBJ2-7 13 TRBV28 ASSPPTDGGGEQY
TRBJ2-7 12 TRBV30 AWRDNGRHDEQY
TRBJ2-3 12 TRBV12-5 ASGLGTLSDTQY
TRBJ1-1 12 TRBV10-3 AISGRGPRYEAF
TRBJ1-2 12 TRBV7-3 ASSFAGTGFGYT
TRBJ2-1 12 TRBV24-1 ATSAAGGLNEQF
TRBJ1-2 12 TRBV7-2 ASSHTRKGHGYT
TRBJ2-5 12 TRBV5-5 ASRGLAGAETQY
TRBJ2-6 16 TRBV15 ATSRVRGRFSGANVLT
TRBJ1-6 13 TRBV6-5 AISRGRTGMTPLH